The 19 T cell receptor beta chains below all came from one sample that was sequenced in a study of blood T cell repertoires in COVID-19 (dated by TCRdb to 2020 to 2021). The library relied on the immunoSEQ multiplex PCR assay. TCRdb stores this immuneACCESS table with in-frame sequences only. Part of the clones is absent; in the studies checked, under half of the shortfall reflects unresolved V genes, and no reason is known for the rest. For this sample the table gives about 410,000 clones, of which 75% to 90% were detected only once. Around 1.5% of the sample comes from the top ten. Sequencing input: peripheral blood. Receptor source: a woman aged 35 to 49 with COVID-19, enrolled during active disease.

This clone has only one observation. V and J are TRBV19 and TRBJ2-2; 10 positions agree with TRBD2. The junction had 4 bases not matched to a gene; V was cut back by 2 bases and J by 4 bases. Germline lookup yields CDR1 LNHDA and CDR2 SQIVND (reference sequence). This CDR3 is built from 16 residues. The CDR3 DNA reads TGTGCCAGTAGTATAAGAGCGGGAGGGGCCACCGGGGAGCTGTTTTTT. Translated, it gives CASSIRAGGATGELFF.

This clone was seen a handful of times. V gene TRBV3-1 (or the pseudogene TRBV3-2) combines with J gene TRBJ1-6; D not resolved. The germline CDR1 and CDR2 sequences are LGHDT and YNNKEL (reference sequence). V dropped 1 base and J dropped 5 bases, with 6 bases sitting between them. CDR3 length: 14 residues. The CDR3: CASSQGPNNSPLHF. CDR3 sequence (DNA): TGTGCCAGCAGCCAAGGGCCAAATAATTCACCCCTCCACTTT.

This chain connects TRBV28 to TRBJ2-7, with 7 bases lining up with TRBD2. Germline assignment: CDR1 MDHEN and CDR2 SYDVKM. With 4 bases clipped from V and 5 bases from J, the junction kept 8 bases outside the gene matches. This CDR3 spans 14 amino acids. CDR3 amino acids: CASSYSGAAHEQYF. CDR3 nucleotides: TGTGCCAGCAGTTACAGCGGGGCCGCCCACGAGCAGTACTTC.

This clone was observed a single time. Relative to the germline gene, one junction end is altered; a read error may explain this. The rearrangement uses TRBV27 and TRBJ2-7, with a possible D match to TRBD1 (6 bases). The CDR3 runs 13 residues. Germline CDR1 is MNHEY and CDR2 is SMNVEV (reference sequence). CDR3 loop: CASSTLLGTLTIF. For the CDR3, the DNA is TGTGCCAGCAGTACATTACTCGGGACACTCACTATCTTC.

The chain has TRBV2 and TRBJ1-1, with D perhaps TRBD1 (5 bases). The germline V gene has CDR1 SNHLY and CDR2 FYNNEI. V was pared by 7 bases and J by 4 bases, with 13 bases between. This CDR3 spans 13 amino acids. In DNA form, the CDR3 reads TGTGCCAGCACGGGGGGACGGGGCACTGAAGCTTTCTTT. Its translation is CASTGGRGTEAFF. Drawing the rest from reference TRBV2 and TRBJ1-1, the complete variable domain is EPEVTQTPSHQVTQMGQEVILRCVPISNHLYFYWYRQILGQKVEFLVSFYNNEISEKSEIFDDQFSVERPDGSNFTLKIRSTKLEDSAMYFCASTGGRGTEAFFGQGTRLTVV.

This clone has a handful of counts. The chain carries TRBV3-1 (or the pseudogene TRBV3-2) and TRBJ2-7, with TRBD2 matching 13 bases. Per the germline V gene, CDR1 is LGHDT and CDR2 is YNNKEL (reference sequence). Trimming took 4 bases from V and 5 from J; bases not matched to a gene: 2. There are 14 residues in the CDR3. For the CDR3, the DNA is TGTGCCAGCAGCCTCGGACTAGCGGGAGACGAGCAGTACTTC. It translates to CASSLGLAGDEQYF.

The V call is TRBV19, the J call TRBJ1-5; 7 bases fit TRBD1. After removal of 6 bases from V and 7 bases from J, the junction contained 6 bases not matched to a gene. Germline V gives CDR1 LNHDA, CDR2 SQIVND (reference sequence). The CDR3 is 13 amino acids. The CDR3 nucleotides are TGTGCCAGTAGGACAGGGTCGGGGCAGCCCCAGCATTTT. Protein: CASRTGSGQPQHF.

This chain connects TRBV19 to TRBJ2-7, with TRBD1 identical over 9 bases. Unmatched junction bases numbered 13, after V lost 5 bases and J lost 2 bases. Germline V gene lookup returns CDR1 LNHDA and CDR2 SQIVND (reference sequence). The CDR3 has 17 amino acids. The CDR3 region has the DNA TGTGCCAGTAGTGCTTCCTCCGGGACAGGGATTCCCTACGAGCAGTACTTC. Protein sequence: CASSASSGTGIPYEQYF. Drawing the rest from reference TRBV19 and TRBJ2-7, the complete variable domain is DGGITQSPKYLFRKEGQNVTLSCEQNLNHDAMYWYRQDPGQGLRLIYYSQIVNDFQKGDIAEGYSVSREKKESFPLTVTSAQKNPTAFYLCASSASSGTGIPYEQYFGPGTRLTVT.

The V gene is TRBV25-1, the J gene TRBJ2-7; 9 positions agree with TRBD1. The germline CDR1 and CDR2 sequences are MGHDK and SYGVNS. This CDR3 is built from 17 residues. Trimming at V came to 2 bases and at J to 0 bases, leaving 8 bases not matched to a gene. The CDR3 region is CASSEEGGQGVSYEQYF. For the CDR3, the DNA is TGTGCCAGCAGTGAAGAGGGGGGACAGGGAGTCTCCTACGAGCAGTACTTC.

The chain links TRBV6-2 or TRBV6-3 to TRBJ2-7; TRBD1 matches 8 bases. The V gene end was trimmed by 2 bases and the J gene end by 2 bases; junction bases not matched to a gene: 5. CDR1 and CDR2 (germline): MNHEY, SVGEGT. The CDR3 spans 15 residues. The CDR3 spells CASSYPPQGAYEQYF. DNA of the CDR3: TGTGCCAGCAGTTACCCCCCACAGGGGGCCTACGAGCAGTACTTC.

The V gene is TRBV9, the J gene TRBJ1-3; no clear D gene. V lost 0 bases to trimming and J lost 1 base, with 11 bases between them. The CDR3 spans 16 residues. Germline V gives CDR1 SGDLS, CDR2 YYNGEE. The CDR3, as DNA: TGTGCCAGCAGCGTAGATCAGACTTCTTCTGGAAACACCATATATTTT. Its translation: CASSVDQTSSGNTIYF.

The CDR3 DNA reads as TGTGCCAGCAGCTCGGGGCAGGGGTACTATGGCTACACCTTC. It yields the protein CASSSGQGYYGYTF. The rearrangement uses TRBV7-2 and TRBJ1-2, with D possibly matching TRBD1 (6 bases). The CDR3 extends over 14 amino acids. Germline V gene lookup returns CDR1 SGHTA and CDR2 FQGNSA. V was pared by 4 bases and J by 3 bases, with 12 bases between. The full variable domain, completed using reference TRBV7-2 and TRBJ1-2, is GAGVSQSPSNKVTEKGKDVELRCDPISGHTALYWYRQSLGQGLEFLIYFQGNSAPDKSGLPSDRFSAERTGGSVSTLTIQRTQQEDSAVYLCASSSGQGYYGYTFGSGTRLTVV.

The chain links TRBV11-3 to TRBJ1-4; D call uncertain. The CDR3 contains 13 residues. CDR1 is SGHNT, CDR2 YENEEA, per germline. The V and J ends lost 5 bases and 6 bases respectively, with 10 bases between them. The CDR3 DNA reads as TGTGCCAGCAGCGCGGCCGAGGATGAAAAACTGTTTTTT. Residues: CASSAAEDEKLFF. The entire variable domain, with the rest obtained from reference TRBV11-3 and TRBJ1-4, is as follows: EAGVVQSPRYKIIEKKQPVAFWCNPISGHNTLYWYLQNLGQGPELLIRYENEEAVDDSQLPKDRFSAERLKGVDSTLKIQPAELGDSAVYLCASSAAEDEKLFFGSGTQLSVL.

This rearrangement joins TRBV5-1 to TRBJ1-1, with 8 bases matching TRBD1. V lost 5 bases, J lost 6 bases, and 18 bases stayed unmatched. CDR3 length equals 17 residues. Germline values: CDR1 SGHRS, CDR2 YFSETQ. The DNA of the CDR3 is TGCGCCAGCAGGAGCGTAGCGGACAGGGTCGTCTTGGCTGAAGCTTTCTTT. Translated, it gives CASRSVADRVVLAEAFF.

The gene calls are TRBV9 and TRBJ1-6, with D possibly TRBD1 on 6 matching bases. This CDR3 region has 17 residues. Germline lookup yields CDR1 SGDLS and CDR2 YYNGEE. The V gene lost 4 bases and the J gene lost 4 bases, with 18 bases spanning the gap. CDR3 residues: CASSPSQGRQYNSPLHF. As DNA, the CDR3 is TGTGCCAGCAGCCCTAGTCAGGGGCGCCAATATAATTCACCCCTCCACTTT.

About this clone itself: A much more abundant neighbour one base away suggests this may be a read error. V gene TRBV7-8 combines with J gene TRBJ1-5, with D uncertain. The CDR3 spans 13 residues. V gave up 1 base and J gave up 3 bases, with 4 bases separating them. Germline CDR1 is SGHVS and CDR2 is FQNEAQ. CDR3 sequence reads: CASSLGANQPQHF. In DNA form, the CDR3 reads TGTGCCAGCAGCTTAGGGGCCAATCAGCCCCAGCATTTT.

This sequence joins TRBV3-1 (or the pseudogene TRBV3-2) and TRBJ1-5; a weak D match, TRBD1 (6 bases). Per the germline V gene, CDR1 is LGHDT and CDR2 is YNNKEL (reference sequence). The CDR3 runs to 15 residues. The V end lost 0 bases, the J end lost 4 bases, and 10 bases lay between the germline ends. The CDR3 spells CASSQDRRGNQPQHF. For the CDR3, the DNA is TGTGCCAGCAGCCAAGATCGCAGGGGAAATCAGCCCCAGCATTTT.

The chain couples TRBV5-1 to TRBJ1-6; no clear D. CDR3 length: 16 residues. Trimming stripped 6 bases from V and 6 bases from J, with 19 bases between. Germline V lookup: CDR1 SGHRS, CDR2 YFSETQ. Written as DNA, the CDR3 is TGCGCCAGCACCCTTCGGCTACCGACACCTAATTCACCCCTCCACTTT. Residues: CASTLRLPTPNSPLHF.

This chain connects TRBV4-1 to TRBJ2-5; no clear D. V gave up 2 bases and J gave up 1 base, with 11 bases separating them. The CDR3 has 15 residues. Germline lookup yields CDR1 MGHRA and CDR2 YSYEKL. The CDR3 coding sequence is TGCGCCAGCAGCCAAATTGGGCACATCCAAGAGACCCAGTACTTC. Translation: CASSQIGHIQETQYF.